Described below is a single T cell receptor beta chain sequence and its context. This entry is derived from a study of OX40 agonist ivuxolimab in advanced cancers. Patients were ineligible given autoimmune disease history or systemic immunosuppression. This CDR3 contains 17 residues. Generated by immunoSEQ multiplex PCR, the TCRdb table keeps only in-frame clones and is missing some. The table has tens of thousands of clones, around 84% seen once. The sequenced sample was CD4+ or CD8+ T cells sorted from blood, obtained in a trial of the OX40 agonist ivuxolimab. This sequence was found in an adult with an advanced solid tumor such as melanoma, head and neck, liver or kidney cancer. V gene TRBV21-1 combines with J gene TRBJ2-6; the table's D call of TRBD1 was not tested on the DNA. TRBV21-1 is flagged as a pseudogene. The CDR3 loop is CASTKTGATSGANVLTF. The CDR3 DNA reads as TGTGCCAGCACCAAGACAGGGGCTACCTCTGGGGCCAACGTCCTGACTTTC.